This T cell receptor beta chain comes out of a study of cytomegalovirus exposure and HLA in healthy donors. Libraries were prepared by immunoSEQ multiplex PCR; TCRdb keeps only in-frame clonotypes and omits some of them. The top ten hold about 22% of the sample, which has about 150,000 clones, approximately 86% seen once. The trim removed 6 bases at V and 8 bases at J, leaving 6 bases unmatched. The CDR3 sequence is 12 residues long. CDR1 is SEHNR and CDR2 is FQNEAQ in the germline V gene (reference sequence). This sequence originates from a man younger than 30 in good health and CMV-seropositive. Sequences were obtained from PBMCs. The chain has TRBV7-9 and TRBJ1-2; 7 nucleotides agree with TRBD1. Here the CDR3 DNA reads TGTGCCAGCAGTTGGACAGGAGGCGGCTACACCTTC. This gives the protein CASSWTGGGYTF.